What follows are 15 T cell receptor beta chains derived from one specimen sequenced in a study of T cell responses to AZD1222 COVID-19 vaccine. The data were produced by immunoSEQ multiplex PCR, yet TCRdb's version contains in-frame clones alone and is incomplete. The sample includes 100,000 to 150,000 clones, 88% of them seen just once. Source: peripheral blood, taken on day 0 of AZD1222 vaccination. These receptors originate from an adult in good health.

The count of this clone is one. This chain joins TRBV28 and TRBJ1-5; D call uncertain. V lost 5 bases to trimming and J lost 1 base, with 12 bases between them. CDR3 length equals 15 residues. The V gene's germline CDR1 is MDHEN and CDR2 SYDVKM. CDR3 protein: CASSRGRTSNQPQHF. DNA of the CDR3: TGTGCCAGCAGTCGTGGGAGAACCAGCAATCAGCCCCAGCATTTT.

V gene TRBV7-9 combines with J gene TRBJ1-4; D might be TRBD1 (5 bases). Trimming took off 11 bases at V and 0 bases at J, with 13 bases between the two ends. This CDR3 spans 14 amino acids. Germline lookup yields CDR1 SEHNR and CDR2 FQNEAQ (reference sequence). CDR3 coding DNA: TGTGCCGGGAGGGGAGATACAACTAATGAAAAACTGTTTTTT. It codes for CAGRGDTTNEKLFF. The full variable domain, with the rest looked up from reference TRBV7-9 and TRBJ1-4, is DTGVSQNPRHKITKRGQNVTFRCDPISEHNRLYWYRQTLGQGPEFLTYFQNEAQLEKSRLLSDRFSAERPKGSFSTLEIQRTEQGDSAMYLCAGRGDTTNEKLFFGSGTQLSVL.

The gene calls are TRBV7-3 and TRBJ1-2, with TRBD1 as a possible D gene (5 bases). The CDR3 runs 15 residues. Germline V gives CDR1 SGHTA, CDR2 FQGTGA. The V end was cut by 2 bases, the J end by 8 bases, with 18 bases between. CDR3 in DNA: TGTGCCAGCAGCTTAGACGGAACAGGAATTTCGGGCTACACCTTC. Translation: CASSLDGTGISGYTF.

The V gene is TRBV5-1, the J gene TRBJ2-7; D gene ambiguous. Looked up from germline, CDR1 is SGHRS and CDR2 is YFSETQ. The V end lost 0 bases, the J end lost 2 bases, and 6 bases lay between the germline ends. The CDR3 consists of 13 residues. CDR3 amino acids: CASSLVGTYEQYF. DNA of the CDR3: TGCGCCAGCAGCTTGGTGGGTACCTACGAGCAGTACTTC. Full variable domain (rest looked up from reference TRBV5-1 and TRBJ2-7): KAGVTQTPRYLIKTRGQQVTLSCSPISGHRSVSWYQQTPGQGLQFLFEYFSETQRNKGNFPGRFSGRQFSNSRSEMNVSTLELGDSALYLCASSLVGTYEQYFGPGTRLTVT.

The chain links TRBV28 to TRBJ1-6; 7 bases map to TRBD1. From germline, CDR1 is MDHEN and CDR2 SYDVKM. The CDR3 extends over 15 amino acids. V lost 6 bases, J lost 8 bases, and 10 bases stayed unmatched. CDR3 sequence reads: CASRSTGFADSPLHF. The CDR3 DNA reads TGTGCCAGCAGGTCGACAGGGTTTGCAGATTCACCCCTCCACTTT.

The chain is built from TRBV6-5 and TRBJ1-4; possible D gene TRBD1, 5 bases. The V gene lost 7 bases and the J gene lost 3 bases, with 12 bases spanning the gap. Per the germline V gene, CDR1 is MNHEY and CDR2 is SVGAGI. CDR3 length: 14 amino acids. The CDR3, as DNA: TGTGCCAGCACCCGACAGATAGCTAATGAAAAACTGTTTTTT. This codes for CASTRQIANEKLFF.

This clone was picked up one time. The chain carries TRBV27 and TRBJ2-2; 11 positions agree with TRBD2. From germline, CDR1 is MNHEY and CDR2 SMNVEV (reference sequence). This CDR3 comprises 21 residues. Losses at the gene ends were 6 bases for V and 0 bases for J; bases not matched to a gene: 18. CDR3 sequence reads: CASSRRRATSGIFPNTGELFF. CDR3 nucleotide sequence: TGTGCCAGCAGCCGACGGCGGGCGACTAGCGGGATTTTCCCGAACACCGGGGAGCTGTTTTTT.

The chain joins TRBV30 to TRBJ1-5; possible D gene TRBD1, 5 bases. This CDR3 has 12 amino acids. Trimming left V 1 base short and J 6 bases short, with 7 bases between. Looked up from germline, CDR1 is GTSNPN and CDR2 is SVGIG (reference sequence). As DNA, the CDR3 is TGTGCCTGGAGTGCGAGGGGTCAGCCCCAGCATTTT. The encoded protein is CAWSARGQPQHF. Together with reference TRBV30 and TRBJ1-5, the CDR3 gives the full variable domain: SQTIHQWPATLVQPVGSPLSLECTVEGTSNPNLYWYRQAAGRGLQLLFYSVGIGQISSEVPQNLSASRPQDRQFILSSKKLLLSDSGFYLCAWSARGQPQHFGDGTRLSIL.

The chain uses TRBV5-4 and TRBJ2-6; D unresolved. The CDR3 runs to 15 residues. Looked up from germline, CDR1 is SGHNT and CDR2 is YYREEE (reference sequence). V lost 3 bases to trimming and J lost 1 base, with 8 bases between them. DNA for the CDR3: TGTGCCAGCAGCTCGTTGGGTTCTGGGGCCAACGTCCTGACTTTC. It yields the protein CASSSLGSGANVLTF.

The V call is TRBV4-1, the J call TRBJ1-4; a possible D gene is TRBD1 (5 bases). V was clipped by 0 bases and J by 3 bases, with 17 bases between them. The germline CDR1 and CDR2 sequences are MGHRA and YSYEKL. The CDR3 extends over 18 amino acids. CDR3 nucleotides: TGCGCCAGCAGCCAAGAATTCGATCAGGCAGGGTCTAATGAAAAACTGTTTTTT. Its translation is CASSQEFDQAGSNEKLFF.

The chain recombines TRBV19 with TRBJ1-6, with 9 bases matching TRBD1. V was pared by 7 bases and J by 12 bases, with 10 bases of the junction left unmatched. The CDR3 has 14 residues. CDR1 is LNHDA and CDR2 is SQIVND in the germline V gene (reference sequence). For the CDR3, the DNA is TGTGCCAGTATTTCAAGACAGGGGGGATTACCCCTCCACTTT. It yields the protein CASISRQGGLPLHF. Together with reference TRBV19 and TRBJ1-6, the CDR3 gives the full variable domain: DGGITQSPKYLFRKEGQNVTLSCEQNLNHDAMYWYRQDPGQGLRLIYYSQIVNDFQKGDIAEGYSVSREKKESFPLTVTSAQKNPTAFYLCASISRQGGLPLHFGNGTRLTVT.

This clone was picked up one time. This CDR3 is CASSDSRTSRMSSYEQYF. The CDR3 bases are TGTGCCAGCAGTGACTCGAGGACTAGCAGGATGTCTTCCTACGAGCAGTACTTC. The chain uses TRBV6-4 and TRBJ2-7; TRBD2 aligns across 8 bases. The CDR3 consists of 18 residues. Looked up from germline, CDR1 is MRHNA and CDR2 is SNTAGT. The J segment lost 1 base and the V segment lost 0 bases, leaving 11 bases of the junction unmatched.

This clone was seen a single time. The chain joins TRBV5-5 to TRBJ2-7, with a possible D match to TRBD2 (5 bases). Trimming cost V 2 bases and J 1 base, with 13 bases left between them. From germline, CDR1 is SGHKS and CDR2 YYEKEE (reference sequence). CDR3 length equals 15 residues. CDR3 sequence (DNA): TGTGCCAGCAGCTTCGAGGGCGGTTTTTCCTACGAGCAGTACTTC. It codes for CASSFEGGFSYEQYF.

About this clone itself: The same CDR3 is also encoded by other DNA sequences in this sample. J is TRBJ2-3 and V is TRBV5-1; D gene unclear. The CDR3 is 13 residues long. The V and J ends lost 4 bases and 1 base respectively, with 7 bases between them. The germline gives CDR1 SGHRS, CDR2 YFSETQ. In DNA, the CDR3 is TGCGCCAGCAGCCCGGGCGGCACAGATACGCAGTATTTT. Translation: CASSPGGTDTQYF.

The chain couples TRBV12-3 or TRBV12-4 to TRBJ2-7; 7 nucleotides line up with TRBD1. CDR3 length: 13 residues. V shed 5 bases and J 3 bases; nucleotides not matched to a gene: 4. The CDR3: CASSRTGVYEQYF. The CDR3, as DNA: TGTGCCAGCAGTCGAACAGGGGTCTACGAGCAGTACTTC.